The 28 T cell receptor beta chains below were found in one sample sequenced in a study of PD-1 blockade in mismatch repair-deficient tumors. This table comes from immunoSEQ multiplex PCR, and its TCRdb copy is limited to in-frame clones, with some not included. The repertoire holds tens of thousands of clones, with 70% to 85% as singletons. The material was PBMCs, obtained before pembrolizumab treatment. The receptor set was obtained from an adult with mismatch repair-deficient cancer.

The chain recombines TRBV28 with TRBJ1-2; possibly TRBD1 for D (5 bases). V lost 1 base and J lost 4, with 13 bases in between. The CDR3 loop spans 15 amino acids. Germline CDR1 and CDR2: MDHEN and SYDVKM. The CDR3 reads CASSLLEGRGYGYTF. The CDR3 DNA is TGTGCCAGCAGTTTATTGGAGGGACGGGGCTATGGCTACACCTTC.

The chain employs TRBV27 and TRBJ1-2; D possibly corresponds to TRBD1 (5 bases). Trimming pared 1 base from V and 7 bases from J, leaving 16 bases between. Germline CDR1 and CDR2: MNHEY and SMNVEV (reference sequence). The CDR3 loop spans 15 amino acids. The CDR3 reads CASSLWGERSIGYTF. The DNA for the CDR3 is TGTGCCAGCAGTTTATGGGGGGAGAGGAGTATTGGCTACACCTTC.

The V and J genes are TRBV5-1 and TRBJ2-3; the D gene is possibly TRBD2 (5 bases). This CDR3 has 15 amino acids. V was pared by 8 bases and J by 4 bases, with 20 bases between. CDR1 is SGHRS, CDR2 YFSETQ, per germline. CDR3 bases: TGCGCCAGTGCAACCGGGCCTGTTAGCGCAGATACGCAGTATTTT. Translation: CASATGPVSADTQYF.

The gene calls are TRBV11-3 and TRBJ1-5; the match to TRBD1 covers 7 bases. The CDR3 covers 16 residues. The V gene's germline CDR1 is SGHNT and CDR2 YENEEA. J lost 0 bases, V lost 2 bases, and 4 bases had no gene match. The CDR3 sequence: CASSLNRGDSNQPQHF. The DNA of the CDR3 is TGTGCCAGCAGCTTAAACAGGGGAGATAGCAATCAGCCCCAGCATTTT.

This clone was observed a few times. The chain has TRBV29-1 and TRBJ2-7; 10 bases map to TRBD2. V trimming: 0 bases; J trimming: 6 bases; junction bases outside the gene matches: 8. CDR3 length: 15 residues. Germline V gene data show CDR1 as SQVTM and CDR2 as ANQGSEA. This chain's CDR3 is CSVEDSSGRALEQYF. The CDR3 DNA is TGCAGCGTTGAAGATTCGAGCGGGAGGGCCCTCGAGCAGTACTTC.

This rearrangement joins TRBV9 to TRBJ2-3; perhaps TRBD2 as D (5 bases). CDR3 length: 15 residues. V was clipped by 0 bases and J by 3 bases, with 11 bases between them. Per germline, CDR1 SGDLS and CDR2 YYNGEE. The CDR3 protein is CASSVVGDGTDTQYF. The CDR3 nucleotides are TGTGCCAGCAGCGTAGTGGGAGACGGGACAGATACGCAGTATTTT.

CDR3 coding DNA: TGTGCCAGCGGATACAGGGGGGATGGCTACACCTTC. Translated, it gives CASGYRGDGYTF. This chain joins TRBV9 and TRBJ1-2; 8 bases match TRBD1. Germline V CDR1 and CDR2: SGDLS, YYNGEE. Trimming removed 7 bases from V and 6 bases from J; junction bases left unmatched: 5. The CDR3 is made up of 12 amino acids.

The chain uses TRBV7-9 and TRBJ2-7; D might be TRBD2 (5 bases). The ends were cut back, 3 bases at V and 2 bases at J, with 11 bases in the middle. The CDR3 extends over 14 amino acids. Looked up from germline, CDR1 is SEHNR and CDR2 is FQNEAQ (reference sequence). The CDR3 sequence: CASSFRRATYEQYF. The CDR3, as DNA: TGTGCCAGCAGCTTTAGGCGGGCCACCTACGAGCAGTACTTC.

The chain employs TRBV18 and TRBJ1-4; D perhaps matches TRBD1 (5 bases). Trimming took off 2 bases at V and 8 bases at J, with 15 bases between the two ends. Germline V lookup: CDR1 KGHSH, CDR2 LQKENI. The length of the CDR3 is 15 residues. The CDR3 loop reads CASSPDAGGNEKLFF. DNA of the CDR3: TGTGCCAGCTCACCAGATGCGGGGGGAAACGAAAAACTGTTTTTT.

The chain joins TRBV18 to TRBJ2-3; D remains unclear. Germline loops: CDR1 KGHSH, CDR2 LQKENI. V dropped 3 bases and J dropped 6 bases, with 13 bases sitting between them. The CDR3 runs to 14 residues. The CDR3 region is CASSPRVSSDTQYF. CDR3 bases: TGTGCCAGCTCACCCCGGGTTTCGTCGGATACGCAGTATTTT.

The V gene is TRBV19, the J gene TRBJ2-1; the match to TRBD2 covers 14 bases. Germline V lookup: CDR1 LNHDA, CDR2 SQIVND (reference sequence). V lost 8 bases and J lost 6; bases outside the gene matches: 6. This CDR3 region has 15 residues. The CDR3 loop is CASAGLAGVPNEQFF. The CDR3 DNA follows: TGTGCCAGTGCGGGACTAGCGGGAGTACCCAATGAGCAGTTCTTC.

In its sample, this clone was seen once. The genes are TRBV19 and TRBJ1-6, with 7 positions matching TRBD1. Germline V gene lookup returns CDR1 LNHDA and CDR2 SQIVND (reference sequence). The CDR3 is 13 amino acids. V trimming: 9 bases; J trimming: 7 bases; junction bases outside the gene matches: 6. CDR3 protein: CASKGQHNSPLHF. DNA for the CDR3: TGTGCCAGCAAGGGACAGCACAATTCACCCCTCCACTTT.

The CDR3 spells CASRHQNSNNEKLFF. The CDR3 DNA reads TGTGCCAGCAGACATCAGAACAGTAATAATGAAAAACTGTTTTTT. The chain couples TRBV27 to TRBJ1-4; D not certain. Per the germline V gene, CDR1 is MNHEY and CDR2 is SMNVEV (reference sequence). The length of the CDR3 is 15 residues. Trimming stripped 6 bases from V and 4 bases from J, with 15 bases between.

The CDR3 DNA reads TGCAGCGTTGAGAGGGCTTTGGAGCTCCTCACACACACAGATACGCAGTATTTT. This codes for CSVERALELLTHTDTQYF. The chain employs TRBV29-1 and TRBJ2-3; TRBD2 might be the D (5 bases). The V end lost 3 bases, the J end lost 2 bases, and 24 bases lay between the germline ends. CDR1 is SQVTM, CDR2 ANQGSEA, per germline. The CDR3 runs to 18 residues.

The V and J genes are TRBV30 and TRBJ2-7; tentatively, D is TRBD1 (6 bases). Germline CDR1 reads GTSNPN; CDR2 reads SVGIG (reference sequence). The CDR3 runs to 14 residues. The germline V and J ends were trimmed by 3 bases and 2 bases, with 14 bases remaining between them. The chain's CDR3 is CAWRGTKDTYEQYF. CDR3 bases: TGTGCCTGGAGGGGGACAAAGGACACCTACGAGCAGTACTTC. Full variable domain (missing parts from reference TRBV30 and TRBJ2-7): SQTIHQWPATLVQPVGSPLSLECTVEGTSNPNLYWYRQAAGRGLQLLFYSVGIGQISSEVPQNLSASRPQDRQFILSSKKLLLSDSGFYLCAWRGTKDTYEQYFGPGTRLTVT.

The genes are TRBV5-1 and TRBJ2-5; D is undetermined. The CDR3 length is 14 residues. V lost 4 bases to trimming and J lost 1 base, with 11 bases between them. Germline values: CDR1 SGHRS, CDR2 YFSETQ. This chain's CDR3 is CASSLVLGQETQYF. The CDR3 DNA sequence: TGCGCCAGCAGCCTAGTCTTGGGCCAAGAGACCCAGTACTTC.

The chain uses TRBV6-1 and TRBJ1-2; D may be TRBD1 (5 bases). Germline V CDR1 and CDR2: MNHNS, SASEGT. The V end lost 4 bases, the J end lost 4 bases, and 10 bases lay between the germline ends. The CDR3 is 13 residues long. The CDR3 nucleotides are TGTGCCAGCAGTGTCTCAGGGTCCTATGGCTACACCTTC. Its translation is CASSVSGSYGYTF.

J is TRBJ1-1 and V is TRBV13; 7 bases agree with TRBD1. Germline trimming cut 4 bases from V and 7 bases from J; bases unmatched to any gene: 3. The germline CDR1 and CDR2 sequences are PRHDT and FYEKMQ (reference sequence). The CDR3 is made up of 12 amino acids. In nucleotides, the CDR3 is TGTGCCAGCAGCTCAACAGGGGTTGAAGCTTTCTTT. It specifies CASSSTGVEAFF.

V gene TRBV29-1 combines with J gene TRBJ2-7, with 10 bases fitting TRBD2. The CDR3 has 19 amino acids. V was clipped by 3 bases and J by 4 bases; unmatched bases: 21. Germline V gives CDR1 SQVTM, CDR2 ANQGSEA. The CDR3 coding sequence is TGCAGCGTTGAGCGACGTGCCCTAGCGGGAGTCAGGGCAAGGTACGAGCAGTACTTC. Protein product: CSVERRALAGVRARYEQYF.

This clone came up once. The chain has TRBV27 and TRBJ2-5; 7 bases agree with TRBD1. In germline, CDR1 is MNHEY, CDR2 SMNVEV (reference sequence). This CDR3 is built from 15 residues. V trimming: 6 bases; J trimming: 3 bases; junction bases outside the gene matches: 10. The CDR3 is CASRGTGTAEETQYF. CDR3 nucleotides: TGTGCCAGCAGAGGGACCGGGACAGCTGAAGAGACCCAGTACTTC.

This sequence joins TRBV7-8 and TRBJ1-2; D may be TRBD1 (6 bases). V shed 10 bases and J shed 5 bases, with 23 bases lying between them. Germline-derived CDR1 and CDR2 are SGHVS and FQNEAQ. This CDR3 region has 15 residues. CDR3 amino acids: CATATLSRGWYGYTF. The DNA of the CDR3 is TGTGCCACCGCGACCCTGAGCAGGGGTTGGTATGGCTACACCTTC.

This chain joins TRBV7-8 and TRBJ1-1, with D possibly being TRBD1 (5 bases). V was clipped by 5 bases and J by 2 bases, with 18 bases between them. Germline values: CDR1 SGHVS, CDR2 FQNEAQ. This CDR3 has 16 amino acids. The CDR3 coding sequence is TGTGCCAGCAGCCCCCTAGGTGGGGGGACTAACACTGAAGCTTTCTTT. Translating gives CASSPLGGGTNTEAFF.

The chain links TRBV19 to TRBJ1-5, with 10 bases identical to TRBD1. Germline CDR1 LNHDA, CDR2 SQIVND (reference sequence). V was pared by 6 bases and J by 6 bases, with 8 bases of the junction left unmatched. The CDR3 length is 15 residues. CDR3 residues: CASRPDRGRVQPQHF. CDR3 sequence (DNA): TGTGCCAGTAGGCCAGACAGGGGGCGAGTTCAGCCCCAGCATTTT.

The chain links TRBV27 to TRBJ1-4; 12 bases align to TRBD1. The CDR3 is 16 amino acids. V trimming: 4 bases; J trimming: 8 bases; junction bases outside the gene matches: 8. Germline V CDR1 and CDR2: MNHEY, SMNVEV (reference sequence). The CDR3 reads CASSSSPGTGGEKLFF. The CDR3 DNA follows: TGTGCCAGCAGTTCCTCCCCCGGGACAGGGGGCGAAAAACTGTTTTTT.

The chain's CDR3 is CASSYRGEDGAFF. CDR3 sequence (DNA): TGTGCCAGTAGTTACAGGGGAGAGGATGGAGCTTTCTTT. V gene TRBV19 combines with J gene TRBJ1-1; 7 bases fit TRBD1. Germline assignment: CDR1 LNHDA and CDR2 SQIVND (reference sequence). Losses at the gene ends were 5 bases for V and 10 bases for J; bases not matched to a gene: 10. The CDR3 sequence is 13 residues long. Complete variable domain (other parts from reference TRBV19 and TRBJ1-1): DGGITQSPKYLFRKEGQNVTLSCEQNLNHDAMYWYRQDPGQGLRLIYYSQIVNDFQKGDIAEGYSVSREKKESFPLTVTSAQKNPTAFYLCASSYRGEDGAFFGQGTRLTVV.

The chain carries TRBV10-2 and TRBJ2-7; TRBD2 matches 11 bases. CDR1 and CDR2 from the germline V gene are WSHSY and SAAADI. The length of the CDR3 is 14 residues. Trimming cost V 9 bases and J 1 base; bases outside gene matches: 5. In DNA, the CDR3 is TGCGCCAGTCTTAGCGGGAGGGTATCCTACGAGCAGTACTTC. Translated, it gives CASLSGRVSYEQYF.

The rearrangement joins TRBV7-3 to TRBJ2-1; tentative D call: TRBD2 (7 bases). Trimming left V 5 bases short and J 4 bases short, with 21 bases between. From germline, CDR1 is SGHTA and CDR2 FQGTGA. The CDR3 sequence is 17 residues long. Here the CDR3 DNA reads TGTGCCAGCAGCCCAAGTCTAGGGGGGGGGTCATACAATGAGCAGTTCTTC. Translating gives CASSPSLGGGSYNEQFF.

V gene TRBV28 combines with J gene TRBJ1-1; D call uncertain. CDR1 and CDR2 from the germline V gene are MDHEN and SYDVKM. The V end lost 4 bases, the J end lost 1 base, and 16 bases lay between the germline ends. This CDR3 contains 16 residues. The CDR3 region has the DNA TGTGCCAGCAGTTCCGCGGCCCGCATTACGAACACTGAAGCTTTCTTT. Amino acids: CASSSAARITNTEAFF.